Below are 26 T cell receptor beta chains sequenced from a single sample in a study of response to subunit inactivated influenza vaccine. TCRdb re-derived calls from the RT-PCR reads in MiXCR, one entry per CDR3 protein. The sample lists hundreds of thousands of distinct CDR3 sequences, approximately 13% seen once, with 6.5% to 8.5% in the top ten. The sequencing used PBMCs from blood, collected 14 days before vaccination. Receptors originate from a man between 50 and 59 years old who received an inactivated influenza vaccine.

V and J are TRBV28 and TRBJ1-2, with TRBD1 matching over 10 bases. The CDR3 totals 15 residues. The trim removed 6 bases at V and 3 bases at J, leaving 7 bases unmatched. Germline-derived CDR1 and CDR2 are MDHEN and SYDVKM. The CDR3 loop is CASSSGGQGHYGYTF. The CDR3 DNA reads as TGTGCCAGCAGCTCAGGGGGACAGGGGCACTATGGCTACACCTTC.

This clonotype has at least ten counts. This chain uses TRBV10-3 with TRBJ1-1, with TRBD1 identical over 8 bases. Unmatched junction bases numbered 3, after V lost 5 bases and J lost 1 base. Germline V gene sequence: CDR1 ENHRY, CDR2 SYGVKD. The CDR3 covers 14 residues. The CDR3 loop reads CAISRDRTNTEAFF. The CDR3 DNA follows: TGTGCCATCAGTAGGGACAGGACGAACACTGAAGCTTTCTTT.

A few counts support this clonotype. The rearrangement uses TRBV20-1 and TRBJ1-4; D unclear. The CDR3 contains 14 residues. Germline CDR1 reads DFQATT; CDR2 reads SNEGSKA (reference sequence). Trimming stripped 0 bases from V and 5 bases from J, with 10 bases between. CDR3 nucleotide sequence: TGCAGTGCTAGAGATTTTTCGGGAAATGAAAAACTGTTTTTT. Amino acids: CSARDFSGNEKLFF.

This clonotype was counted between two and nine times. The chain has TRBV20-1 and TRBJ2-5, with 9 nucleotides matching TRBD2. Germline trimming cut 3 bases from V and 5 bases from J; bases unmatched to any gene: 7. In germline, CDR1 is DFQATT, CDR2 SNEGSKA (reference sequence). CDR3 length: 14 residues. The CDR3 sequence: CSASPSGGWETQYF. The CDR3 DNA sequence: TGCAGTGCTAGTCCCAGCGGGGGGTGGGAGACCCAGTACTTC.

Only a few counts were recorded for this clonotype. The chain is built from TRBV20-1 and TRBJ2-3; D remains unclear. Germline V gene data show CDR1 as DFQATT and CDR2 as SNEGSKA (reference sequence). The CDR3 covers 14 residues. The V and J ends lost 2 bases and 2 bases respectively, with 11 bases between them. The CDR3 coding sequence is TGCAGTGCTAGACCAGACACCTCCACAGATACGCAGTATTTT. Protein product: CSARPDTSTDTQYF.

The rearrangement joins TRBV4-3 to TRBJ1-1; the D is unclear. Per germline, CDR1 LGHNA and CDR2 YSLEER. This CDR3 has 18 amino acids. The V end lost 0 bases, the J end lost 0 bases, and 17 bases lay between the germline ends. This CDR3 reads CASSQDSRTYILNTEAFF. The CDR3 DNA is TGCGCCAGCAGCCAAGATTCCCGAACCTATATTTTGAACACTGAAGCTTTCTTT.

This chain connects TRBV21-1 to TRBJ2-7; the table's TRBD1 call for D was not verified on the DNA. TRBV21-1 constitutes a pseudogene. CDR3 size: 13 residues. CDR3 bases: TGTGCCAAACCGGGACAGGGAAGAGCAGAGCAGTACTTC. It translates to CAKPGQGRAEQYF.

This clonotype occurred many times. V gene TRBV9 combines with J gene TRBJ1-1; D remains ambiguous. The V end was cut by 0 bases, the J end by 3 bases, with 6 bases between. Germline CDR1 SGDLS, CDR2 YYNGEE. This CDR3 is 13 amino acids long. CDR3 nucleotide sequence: TGTGCCAGCAGCGTAGAAGGGTACACTGAAGCTTTCTTT. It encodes CASSVEGYTEAFF.

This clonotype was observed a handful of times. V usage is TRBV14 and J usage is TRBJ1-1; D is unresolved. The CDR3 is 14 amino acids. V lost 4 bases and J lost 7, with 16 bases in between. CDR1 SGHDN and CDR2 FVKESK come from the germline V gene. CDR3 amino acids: CASSRVFEGVEAFF. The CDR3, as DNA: TGTGCCAGCAGCCGTGTGTTCGAGGGAGTTGAAGCTTTCTTT.

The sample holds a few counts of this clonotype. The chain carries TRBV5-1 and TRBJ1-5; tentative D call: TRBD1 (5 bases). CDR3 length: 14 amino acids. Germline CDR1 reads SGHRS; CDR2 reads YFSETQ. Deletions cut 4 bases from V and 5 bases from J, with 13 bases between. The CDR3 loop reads CASSPTGNHQPQHF. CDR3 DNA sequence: TGCGCCAGCAGCCCTACAGGTAACCATCAGCCCCAGCATTTT. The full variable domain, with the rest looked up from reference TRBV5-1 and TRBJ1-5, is KAGVTQTPRYLIKTRGQQVTLSCSPISGHRSVSWYQQTPGQGLQFLFEYFSETQRNKGNFPGRFSGRQFSNSRSEMNVSTLELGDSALYLCASSPTGNHQPQHFGDGTRLSIL.

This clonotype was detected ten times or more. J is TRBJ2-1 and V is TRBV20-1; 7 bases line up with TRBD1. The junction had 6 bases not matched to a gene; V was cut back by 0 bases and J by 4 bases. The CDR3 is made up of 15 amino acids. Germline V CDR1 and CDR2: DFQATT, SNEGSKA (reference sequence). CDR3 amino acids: CSARDVGQDYNEQFF. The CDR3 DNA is TGCAGTGCTAGAGATGTCGGACAGGATTACAATGAGCAGTTCTTC.

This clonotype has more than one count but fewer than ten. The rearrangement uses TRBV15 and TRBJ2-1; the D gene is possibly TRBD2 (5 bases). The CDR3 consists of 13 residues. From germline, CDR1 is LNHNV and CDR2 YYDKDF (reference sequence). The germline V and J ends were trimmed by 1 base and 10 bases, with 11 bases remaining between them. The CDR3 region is CATSRVGEREQFF. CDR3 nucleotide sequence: TGTGCCACCAGCAGAGTTGGGGAGCGAGAGCAGTTCTTC.

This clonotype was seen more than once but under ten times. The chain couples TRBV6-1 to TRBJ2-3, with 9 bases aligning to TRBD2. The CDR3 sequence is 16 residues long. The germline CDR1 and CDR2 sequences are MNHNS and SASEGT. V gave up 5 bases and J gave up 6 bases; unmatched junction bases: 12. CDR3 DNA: TGTGCCAGCAGTACGACCCGGGCGGGGGGGCCCGATACGCAGTATTTT. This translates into CASSTTRAGGPDTQYF.

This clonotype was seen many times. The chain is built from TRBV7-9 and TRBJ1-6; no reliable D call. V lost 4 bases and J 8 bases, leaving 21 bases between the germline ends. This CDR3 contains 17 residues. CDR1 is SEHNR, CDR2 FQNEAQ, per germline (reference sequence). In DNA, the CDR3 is TGTGCCAGCAGCTCCAAACTCGGGAGGGAGGGTCATTCACCCCTCCACTTT. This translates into CASSSKLGREGHSPLHF.

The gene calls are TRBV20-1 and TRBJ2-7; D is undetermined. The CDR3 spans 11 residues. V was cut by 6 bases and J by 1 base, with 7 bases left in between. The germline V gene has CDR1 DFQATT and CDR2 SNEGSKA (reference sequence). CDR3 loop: CSARISYEQYF. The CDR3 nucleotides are TGCAGTGCCCGGATTTCCTACGAGCAGTACTTC.

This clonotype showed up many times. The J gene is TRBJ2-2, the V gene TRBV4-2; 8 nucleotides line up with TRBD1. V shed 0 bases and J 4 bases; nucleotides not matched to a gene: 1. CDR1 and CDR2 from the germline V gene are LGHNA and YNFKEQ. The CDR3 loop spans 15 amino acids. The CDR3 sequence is CASSQEDRVTGELFF. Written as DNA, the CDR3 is TGTGCCAGCAGCCAAGAGGACAGGGTCACCGGGGAGCTGTTTTTT.

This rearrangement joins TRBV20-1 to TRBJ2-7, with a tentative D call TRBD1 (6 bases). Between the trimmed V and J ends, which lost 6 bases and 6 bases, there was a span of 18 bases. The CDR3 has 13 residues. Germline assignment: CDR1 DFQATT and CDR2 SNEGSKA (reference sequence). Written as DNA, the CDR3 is TGCAGTGCCCCAGGGGCTAGAAAAGGCGAGCAGTACTTC. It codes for CSAPGARKGEQYF.

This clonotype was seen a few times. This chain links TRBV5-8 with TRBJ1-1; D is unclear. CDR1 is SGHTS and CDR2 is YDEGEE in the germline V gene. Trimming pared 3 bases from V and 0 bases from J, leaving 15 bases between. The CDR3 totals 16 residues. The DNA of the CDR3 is TGTGCCAGCAGCTCTTTGGACGGTCGCATGAACACTGAAGCTTTCTTT. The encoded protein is CASSSLDGRMNTEAFF.

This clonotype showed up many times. The CDR3, as DNA: TGTGCCAGCAGTGAAGGGAACCGAATCTATGGCTACACCTTC. Protein product: CASSEGNRIYGYTF. The rearrangement uses TRBV6-1 and TRBJ1-2; the D is unclear. Trimming pared 1 base from V and 4 bases from J, leaving 10 bases between. CDR1 and CDR2 from the germline V gene are MNHNS and SASEGT. The CDR3 runs to 14 residues.

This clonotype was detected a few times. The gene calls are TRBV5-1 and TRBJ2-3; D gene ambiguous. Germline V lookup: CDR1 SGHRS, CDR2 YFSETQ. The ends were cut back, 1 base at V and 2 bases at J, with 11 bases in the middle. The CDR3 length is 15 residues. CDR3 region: CASSLYGQHTDTQYF. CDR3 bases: TGCGCCAGCAGCTTGTACGGGCAACACACAGATACGCAGTATTTT.

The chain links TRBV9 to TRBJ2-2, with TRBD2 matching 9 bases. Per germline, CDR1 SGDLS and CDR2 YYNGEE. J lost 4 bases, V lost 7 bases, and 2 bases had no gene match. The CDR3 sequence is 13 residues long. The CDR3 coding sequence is TGTGCCAGCTCGACTAGCGGCACCGGGGAGCTGTTTTTT. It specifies CASSTSGTGELFF.

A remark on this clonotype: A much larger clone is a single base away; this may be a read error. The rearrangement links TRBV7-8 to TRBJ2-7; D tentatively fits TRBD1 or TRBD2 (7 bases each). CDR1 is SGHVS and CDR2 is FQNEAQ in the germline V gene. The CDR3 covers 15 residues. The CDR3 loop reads CANSSEAGQSYEQYF. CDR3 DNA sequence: TGTGCCAACAGCTCCGAAGCGGGACAGTCCTACGAGCAGTACTTC. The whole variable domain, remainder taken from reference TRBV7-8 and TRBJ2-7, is GAGVSQSPRYKVAKRGQDVALRCDPISGHVSLFWYQQALGQGPEFLTYFQNEAQLDKSGLPSDRFFAERPEGSVSTLKIQRTQQEDSAVYLCANSSEAGQSYEQYFGPGTRLTVT.

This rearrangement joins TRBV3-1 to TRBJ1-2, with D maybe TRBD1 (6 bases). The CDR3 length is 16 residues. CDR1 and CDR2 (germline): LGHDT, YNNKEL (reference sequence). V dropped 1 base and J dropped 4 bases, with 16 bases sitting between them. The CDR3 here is CASSQAPGAVTYGYTF. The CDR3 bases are TGTGCCAGCAGCCAAGCCCCAGGGGCGGTCACCTATGGCTACACCTTC. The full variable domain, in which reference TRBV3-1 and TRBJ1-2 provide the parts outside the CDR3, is DTAVSQTPKYLVTQMGNDKSIKCEQNLGHDTMYWYKQDSKKFLKIMFSYNNKELIINETVPNRFSPKSPDKAHLNLHINSLELGDSAVYFCASSQAPGAVTYGYTFGSGTRLTVV.

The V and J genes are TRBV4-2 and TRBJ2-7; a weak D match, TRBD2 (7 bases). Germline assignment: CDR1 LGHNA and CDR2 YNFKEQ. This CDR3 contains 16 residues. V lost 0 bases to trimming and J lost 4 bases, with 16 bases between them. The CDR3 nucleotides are TGTGCCAGCAGCCAAGATTGGAGGGGGGGCCCTTACGAGCAGTACTTC. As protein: CASSQDWRGGPYEQYF.

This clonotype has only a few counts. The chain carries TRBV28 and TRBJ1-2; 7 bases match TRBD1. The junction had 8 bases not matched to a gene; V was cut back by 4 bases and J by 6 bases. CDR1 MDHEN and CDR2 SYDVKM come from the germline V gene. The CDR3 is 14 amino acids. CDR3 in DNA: TGTGCCAGCAGTTCTACCGGACAGGTCAATGGCTACACCTTC. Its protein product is CASSSTGQVNGYTF.

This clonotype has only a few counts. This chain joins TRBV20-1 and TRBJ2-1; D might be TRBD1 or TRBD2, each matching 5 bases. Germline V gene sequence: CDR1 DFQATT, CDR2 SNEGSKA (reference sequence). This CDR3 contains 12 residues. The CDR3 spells CSAGTDYNEQFF. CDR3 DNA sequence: TGCAGCGCCGGGACGGACTACAATGAGCAGTTCTTC.